The T cell receptor beta chain under discussion was sequenced for a study of long-term antiretroviral therapy in people with HIV. The study, taken as a whole, reports: Clones that had undergone expansion before ART dominated the repertoire at all time points.

It was version v3.0 of the immunoSEQ assay that was run at survey level. This table comes from immunoSEQ multiplex PCR, and its TCRdb copy is limited to in-frame clones, with some not included. The sample includes 30,000 to 40,000 clones, roughly four fifths of them seen just once. Clinicians in the United States treated all participants with HIV. Trimming removed 5 bases from V and 3 bases from J; junction bases left unmatched: 3. The CDR3 is 14 amino acids. Germline V gene sequence: CDR1 MDHEN, CDR2 SYDVKM. About this clone itself: Its antigen is undetermined.

The clonotype originates from a man younger than 35 with HIV. The chain employs TRBV28 and TRBJ2-4; 8 bases match TRBD1. The input for sequencing was unsorted PBMCs, taken 0.6 years after starting antiretroviral therapy. CDR3 sequence: CASSQGQGKNIQYF. CDR3 DNA: TGTGCCAGCAGTCAAGGACAGGGCAAAAACATTCAGTACTTC.